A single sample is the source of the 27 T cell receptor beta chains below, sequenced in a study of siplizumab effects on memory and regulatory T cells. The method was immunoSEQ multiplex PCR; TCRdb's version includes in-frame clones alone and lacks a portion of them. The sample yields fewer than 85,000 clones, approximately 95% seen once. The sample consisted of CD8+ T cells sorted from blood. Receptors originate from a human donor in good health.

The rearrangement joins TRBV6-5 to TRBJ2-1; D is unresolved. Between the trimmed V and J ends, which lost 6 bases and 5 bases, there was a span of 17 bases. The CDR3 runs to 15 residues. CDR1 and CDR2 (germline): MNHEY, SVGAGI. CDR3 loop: CASSPVEDLDNEQFF. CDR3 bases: TGTGCCAGCAGCCCCGTGGAAGATCTGGACAATGAGCAGTTCTTC.

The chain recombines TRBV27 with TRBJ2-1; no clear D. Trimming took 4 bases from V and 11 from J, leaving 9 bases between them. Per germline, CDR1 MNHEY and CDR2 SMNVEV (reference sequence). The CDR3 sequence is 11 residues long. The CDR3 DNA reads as TGTGCCAGCAGTTACCGGGCCCAGCAGTTCTTC. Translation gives CASSYRAQQFF.

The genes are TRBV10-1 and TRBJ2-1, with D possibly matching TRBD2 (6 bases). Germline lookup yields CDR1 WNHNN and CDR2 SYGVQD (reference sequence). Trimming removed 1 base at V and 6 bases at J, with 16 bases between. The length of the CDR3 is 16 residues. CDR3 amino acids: CASSEWAGTPRNEQFF. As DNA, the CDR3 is TGCGCCAGCAGTGAGTGGGCCGGGACTCCCCGCAATGAGCAGTTCTTC.

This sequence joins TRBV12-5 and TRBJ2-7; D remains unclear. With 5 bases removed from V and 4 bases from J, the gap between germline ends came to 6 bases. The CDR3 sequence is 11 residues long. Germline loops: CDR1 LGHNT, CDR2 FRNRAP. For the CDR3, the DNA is TGTGCTAGTGGTGCCCCTTACGAGCAGTACTTC. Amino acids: CASGAPYEQYF.

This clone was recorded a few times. The CDR3 DNA reads as TGTGCCAGCAGCTCCCACAGATCCGACGGGGGAAGGGCAGAAGCTTTCTTT. Its protein product is CASSSHRSDGGRAEAFF. The V gene is TRBV7-9, the J gene TRBJ1-1; TRBD1 is a possible D gene (5 bases). V lost 4 bases to trimming and J lost 8 bases, with 26 bases between them. Germline V gives CDR1 SEHNR, CDR2 FQNEAQ (reference sequence). The CDR3 runs 17 residues.

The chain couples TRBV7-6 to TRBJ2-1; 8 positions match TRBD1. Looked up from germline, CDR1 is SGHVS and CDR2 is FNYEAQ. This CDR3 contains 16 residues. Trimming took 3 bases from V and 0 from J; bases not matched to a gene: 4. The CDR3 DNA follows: TGTGCCAGCAGCTTGCTGACAGGGGCCTCCTACAATGAGCAGTTCTTC. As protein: CASSLLTGASYNEQFF.

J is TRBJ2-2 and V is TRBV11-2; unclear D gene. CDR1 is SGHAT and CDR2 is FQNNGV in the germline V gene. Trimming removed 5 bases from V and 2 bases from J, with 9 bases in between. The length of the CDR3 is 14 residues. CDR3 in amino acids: CASSLTLNTGELFF. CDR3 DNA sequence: TGTGCCAGCAGCCTAACACTTAACACCGGGGAGCTGTTTTTT.

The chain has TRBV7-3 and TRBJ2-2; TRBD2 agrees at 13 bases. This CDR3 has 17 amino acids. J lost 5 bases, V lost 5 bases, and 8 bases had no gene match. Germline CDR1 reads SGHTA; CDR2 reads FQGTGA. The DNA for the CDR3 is TGTGCCAGCAGCCCAGGGACTAGCGGGACAGGAACCGGGGAGCTGTTTTTT. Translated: CASSPGTSGTGTGELFF.

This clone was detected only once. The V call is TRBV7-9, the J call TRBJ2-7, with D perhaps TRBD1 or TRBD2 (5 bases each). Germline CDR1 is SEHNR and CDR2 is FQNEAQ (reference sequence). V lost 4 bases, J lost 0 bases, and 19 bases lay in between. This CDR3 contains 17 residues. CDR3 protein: CASSSGTTATRSYEQYF. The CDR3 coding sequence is TGTGCCAGCAGCTCCGGGACGACCGCAACCCGCTCCTACGAGCAGTACTTC.

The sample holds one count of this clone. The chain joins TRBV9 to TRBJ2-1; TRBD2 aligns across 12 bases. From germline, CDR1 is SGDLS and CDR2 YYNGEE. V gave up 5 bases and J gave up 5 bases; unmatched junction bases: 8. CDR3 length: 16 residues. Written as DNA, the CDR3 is TGTGCCAGCAGTTACACCTGGACTAGCGGGAACAATGAGCAGTTCTTC. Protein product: CASSYTWTSGNNEQFF.

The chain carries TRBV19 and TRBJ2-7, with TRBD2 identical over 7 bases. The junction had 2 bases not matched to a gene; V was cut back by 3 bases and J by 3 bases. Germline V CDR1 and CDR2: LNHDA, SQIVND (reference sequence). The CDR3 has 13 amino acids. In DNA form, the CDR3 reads TGTGCCAGTAGTATCCAGCGGGGCTACGAGCAGTACTTC. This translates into CASSIQRGYEQYF.

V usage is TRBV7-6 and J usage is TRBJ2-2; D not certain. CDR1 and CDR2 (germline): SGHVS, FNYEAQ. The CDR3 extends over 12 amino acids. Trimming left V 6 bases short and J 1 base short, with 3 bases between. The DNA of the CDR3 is TGTGCCAGCAGAGAGAACACCGGGGAGCTGTTTTTT. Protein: CASRENTGELFF.

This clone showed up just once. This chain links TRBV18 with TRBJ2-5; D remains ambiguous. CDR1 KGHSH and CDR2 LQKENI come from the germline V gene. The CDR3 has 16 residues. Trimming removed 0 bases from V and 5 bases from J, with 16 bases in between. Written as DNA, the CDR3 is TGTGCCAGCTCACCACCGGGTTTTGGCGATCGTGAGACCCAGTACTTC. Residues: CASSPPGFGDRETQYF.

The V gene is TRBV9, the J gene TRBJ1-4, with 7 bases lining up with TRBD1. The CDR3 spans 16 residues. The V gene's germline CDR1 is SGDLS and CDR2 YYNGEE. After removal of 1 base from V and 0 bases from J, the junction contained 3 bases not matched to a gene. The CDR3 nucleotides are TGTGCCAGCAGCGTATCCGGACAGGCAACTAATGAAAAACTGTTTTTT. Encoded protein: CASSVSGQATNEKLFF. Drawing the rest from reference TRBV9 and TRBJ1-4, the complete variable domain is DSGVTQTPKHLITATGQRVTLRCSPRSGDLSVYWYQQSLDQGLQFLIQYYNGEERAKGNILERFSAQQFPDLHSELNLSSLELGDSALYFCASSVSGQATNEKLFFGSGTQLSVL.

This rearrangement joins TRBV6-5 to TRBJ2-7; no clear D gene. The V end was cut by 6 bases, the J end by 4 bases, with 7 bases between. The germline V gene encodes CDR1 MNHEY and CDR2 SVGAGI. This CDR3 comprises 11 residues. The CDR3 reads CASRSQYEQYF. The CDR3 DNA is TGTGCCAGCAGATCCCAGTACGAGCAGTACTTC.

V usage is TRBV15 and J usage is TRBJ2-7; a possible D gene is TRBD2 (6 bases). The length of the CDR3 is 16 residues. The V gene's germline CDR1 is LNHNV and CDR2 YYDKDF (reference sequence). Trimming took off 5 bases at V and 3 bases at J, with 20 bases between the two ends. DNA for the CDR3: TGTGCCACCAGCCCCCCCCCGGGGACTCCAGGCTACGAGCAGTACTTC. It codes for CATSPPPGTPGYEQYF.

CDR3 DNA: TGTGCCAGCTCACCGGGACAGGGGCGGGATGAAGCTTTCTTT. Residues: CASSPGQGRDEAFF. The chain links TRBV18 to TRBJ1-1; TRBD1 matches at 10 bases. V shed 3 bases, J shed 7 bases, and the junction held 5 bases outside the gene matches. Germline-derived CDR1 and CDR2 are KGHSH and LQKENI. This CDR3 comprises 14 residues.

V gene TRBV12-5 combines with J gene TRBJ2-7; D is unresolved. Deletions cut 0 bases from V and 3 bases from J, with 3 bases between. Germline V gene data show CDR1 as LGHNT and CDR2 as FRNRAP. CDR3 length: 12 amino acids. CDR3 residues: CASGLVSYEQYF. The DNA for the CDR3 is TGTGCTAGTGGTTTGGTCAGCTACGAGCAGTACTTC.

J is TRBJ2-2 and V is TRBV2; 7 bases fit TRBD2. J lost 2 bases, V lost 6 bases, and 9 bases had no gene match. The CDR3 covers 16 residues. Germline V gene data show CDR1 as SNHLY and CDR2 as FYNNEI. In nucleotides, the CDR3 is TGTGCCAGCAGGTCACCGGGACTATCAAACACCGGGGAGCTGTTTTTT. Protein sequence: CASRSPGLSNTGELFF.

The CDR3 sequence: CASSVGLNYEQYF. The CDR3 DNA reads as TGTGCCAGCAGTGTTGGACTGAATTACGAGCAGTACTTC. The V gene is TRBV2, the J gene TRBJ2-7; TRBD2 is a possible D gene (5 bases). Trimming took 4 bases from V and 4 from J, leaving 11 bases between them. CDR1 is SNHLY, CDR2 FYNNEI, per germline. CDR3 length: 13 amino acids.

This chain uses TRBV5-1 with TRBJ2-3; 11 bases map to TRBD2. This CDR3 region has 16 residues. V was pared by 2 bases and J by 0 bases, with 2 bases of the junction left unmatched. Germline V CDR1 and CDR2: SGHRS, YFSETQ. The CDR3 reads CASSLWTSGSTDTQYF. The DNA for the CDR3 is TGCGCCAGCAGCTTATGGACTAGCGGGAGCACAGATACGCAGTATTTT.

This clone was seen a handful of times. The CDR3: CASSLTTASYQPQHF. CDR3 nucleotides: TGTGCCAGCAGCTTGACTACAGCGAGTTACCAGCCCCAGCATTTT. The J gene is TRBJ1-5, the V gene TRBV9; D is unclear. With 4 bases removed from V and 7 bases from J, the gap between germline ends came to 18 bases. Per germline, CDR1 SGDLS and CDR2 YYNGEE. The CDR3 runs 15 residues.

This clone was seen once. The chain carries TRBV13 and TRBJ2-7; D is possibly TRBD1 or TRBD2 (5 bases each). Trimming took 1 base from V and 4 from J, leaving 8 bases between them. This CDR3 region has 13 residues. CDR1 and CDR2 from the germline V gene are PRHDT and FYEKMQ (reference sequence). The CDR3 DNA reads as TGTGCCAGCAGCTTAGACGGGACGTACGAGCAGTACTTC. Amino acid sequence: CASSLDGTYEQYF.

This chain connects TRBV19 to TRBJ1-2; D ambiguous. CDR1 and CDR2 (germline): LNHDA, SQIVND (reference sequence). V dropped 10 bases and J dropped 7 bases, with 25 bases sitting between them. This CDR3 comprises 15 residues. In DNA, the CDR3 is TGTGCCACCCGACACCGAGAATCCCGACATCGTGGCTACACCTTC. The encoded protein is CATRHRESRHRGYTF.

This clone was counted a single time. The CDR3 spells CASSVLYSSTDTQYF. The CDR3 DNA sequence: TGTGCCAGCAGTGTACTATATTCTAGCACAGATACGCAGTATTTT. The rearrangement uses TRBV9 and TRBJ2-3; D not resolved. Germline CDR1 reads SGDLS; CDR2 reads YYNGEE. Trimming shortened V by 5 bases and J by 0 bases, and 13 bases separated the two germline ends. The CDR3 is made up of 15 amino acids.

CDR3 loop: CASSREGLLDQHF. DNA for the CDR3: TGTGCCAGCAGTCGCGAGGGACTGCTAGACCAGCATTTT. The J gene is TRBJ1-5, the V gene TRBV28; D is perhaps TRBD1 (5 bases). CDR1 and CDR2 from the germline V gene are MDHEN and SYDVKM. V lost 5 bases and J lost 12, with 17 bases in between. This CDR3 contains 13 residues.

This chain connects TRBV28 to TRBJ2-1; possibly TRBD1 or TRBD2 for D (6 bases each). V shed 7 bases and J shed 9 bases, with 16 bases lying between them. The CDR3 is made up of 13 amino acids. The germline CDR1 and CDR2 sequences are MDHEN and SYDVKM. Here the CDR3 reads CASTSTGASEQFF. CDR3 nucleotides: TGTGCCAGCACCTCGACGGGGGCTAGTGAGCAGTTCTTC.